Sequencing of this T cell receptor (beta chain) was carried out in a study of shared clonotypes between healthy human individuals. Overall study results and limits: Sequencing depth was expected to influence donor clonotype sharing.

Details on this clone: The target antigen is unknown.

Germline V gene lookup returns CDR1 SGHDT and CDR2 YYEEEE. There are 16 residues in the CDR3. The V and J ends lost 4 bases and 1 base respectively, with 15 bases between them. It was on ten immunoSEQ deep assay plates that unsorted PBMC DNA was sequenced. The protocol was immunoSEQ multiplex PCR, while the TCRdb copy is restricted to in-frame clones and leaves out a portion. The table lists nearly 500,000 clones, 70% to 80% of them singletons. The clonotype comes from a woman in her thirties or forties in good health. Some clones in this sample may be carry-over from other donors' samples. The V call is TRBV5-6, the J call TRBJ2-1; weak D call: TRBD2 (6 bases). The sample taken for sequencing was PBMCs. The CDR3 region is CASSPQGLRSYNEQFF. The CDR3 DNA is TGTGCCAGCAGCCCGCAGGGACTTCGTTCCTACAATGAGCAGTTCTTC.